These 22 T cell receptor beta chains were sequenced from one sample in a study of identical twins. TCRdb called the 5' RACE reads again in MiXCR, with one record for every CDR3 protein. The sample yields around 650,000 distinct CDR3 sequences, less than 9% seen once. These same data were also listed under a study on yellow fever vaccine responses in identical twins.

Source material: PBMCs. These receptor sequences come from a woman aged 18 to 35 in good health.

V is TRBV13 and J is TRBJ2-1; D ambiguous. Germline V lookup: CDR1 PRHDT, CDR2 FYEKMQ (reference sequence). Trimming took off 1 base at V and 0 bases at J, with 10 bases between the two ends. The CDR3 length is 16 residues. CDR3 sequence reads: CASSLESESSYNEQFF. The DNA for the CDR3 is TGTGCCAGCAGCTTAGAGTCCGAAAGCTCCTACAATGAGCAGTTCTTC.

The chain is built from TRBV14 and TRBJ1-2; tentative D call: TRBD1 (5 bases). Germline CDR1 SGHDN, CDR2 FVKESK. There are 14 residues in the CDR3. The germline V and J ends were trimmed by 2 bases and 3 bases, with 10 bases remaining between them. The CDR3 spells CASSQLQDYYGYTF. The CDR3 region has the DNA TGTGCCAGCAGCCAACTACAGGATTACTATGGCTACACCTTC. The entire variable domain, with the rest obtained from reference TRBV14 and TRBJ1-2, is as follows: EAGVTQFPSHSVIEKGQTVTLRCDPISGHDNLYWYRRVMGKEIKFLLHFVKESKQDESGMPNNRFLAERTGGTYSTLKVQPAELEDSGVYFCASSQLQDYYGYTFGSGTRLTVV.

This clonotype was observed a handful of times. Written as DNA, the CDR3 is TGTGCCAGCAGTCCCGCGGGAGGGCCACACGAGCAGTACTTC. Its protein is CASSPAGGPHEQYF. This chain uses TRBV12-3 or TRBV12-4 with TRBJ2-7; the match to TRBD2 covers 9 bases. The trim removed 5 bases at V and 5 bases at J, leaving 7 bases unmatched. CDR3 size: 14 residues.

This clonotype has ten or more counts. CDR3: CASSLFGGGGVGEKLFF. The CDR3 DNA follows: TGTGCCAGCAGTTTATTCGGGGGCGGCGGAGTAGGTGAAAAACTGTTTTTT. The chain employs TRBV12-3 or TRBV12-4 and TRBJ1-4; TRBD1 is a possible D gene (6 bases). CDR3 length equals 17 residues. Trimming took off 2 bases at V and 7 bases at J, with 20 bases between the two ends.

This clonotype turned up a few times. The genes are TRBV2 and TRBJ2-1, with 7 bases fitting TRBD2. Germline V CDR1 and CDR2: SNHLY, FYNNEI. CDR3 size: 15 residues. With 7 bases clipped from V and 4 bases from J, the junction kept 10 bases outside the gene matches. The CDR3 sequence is CASTSLHGRYNEQFF. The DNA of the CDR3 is TGTGCCAGCACCAGCCTCCACGGGAGGTACAATGAGCAGTTCTTC.

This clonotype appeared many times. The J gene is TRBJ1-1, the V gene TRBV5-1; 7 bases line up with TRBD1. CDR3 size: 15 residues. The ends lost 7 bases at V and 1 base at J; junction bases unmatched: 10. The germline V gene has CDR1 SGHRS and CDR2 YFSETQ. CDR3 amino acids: CASRNDPGGNTEAFF. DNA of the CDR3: TGCGCCAGCCGAAACGACCCAGGGGGGAACACTGAAGCTTTCTTT.

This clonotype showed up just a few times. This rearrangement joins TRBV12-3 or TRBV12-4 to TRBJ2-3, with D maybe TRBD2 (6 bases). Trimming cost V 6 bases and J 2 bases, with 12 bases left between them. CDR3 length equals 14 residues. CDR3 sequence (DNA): TGTGCCAGCAGAACGGGAGCGTTCACAGATACGCAGTATTTT. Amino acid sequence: CASRTGAFTDTQYF.

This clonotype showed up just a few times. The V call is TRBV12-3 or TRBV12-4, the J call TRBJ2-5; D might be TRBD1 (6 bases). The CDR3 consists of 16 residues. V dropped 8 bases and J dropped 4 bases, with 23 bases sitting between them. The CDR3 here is CASRRQSARGGETQYF. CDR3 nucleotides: TGTGCCAGCCGACGTCAGAGCGCCAGGGGCGGAGAGACCCAGTACTTC.

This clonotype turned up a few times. CDR3 coding DNA: TGTGCCAGCAGTCCTGAAAAGGGAACTGGGGCCAACGTCCTGACTTTC. Protein product: CASSPEKGTGANVLTF. This rearrangement joins TRBV25-1 to TRBJ2-6; D gene ambiguous. This CDR3 comprises 16 residues. Germline assignment: CDR1 MGHDK and CDR2 SYGVNS. V lost 5 bases and J lost 2, with 13 bases in between.

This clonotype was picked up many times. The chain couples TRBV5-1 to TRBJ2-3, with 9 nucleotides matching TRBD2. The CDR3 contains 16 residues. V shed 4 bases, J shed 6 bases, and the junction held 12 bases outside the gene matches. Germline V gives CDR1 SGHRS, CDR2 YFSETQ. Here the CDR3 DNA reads TGCGCCAGCAGCGAGGAGACTAGCGGACTTGGGGATACGCAGTATTTT. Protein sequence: CASSEETSGLGDTQYF. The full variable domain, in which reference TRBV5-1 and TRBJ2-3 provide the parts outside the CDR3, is KAGVTQTPRYLIKTRGQQVTLSCSPISGHRSVSWYQQTPGQGLQFLFEYFSETQRNKGNFPGRFSGRQFSNSRSEMNVSTLELGDSALYLCASSEETSGLGDTQYFGPGTRLTVL.

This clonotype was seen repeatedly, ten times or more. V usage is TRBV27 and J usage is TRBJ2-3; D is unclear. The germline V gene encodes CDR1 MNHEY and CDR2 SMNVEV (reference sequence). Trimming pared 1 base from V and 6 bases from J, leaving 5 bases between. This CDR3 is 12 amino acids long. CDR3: CASSLWSDTQYF. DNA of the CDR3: TGTGCCAGCAGTTTATGGTCTGATACGCAGTATTTT.

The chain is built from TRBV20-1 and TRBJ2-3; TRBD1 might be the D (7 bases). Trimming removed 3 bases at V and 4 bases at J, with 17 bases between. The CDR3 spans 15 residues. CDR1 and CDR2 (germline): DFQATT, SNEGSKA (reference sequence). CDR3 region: CSARVWQGGADTQYF. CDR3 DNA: TGCAGTGCTAGGGTCTGGCAGGGGGGCGCAGATACGCAGTATTTT.

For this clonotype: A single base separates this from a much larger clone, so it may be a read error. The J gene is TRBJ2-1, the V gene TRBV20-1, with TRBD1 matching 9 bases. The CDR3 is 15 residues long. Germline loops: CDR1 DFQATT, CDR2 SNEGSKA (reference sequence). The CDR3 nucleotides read TGCTGTGCTAGAGACTGGACAGGGGATTACAATGAGCAGTTCTTC. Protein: CCARDWTGDYNEQFF.

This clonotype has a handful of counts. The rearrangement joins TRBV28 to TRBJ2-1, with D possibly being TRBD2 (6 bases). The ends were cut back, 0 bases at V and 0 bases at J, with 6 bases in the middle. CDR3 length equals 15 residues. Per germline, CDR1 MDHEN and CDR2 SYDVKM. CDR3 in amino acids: CASSLWEGSYNEQFF. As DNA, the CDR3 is TGTGCCAGCAGTTTATGGGAGGGCTCCTACAATGAGCAGTTCTTC.

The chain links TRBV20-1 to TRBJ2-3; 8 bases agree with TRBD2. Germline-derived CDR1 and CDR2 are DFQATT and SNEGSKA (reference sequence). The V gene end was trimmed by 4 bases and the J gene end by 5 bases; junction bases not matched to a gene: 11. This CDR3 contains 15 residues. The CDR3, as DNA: TGCAGTGCTAAGCGCCCGGGACTAGGTGTAGATACGCAGTATTTT. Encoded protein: CSAKRPGLGVDTQYF.

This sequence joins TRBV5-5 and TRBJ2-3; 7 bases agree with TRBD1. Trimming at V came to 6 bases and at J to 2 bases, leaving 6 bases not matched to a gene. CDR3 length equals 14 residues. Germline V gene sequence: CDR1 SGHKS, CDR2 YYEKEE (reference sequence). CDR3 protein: CASTGTVYTDTQYF. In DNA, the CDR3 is TGTGCCAGCACCGGGACAGTATACACAGATACGCAGTATTTT.

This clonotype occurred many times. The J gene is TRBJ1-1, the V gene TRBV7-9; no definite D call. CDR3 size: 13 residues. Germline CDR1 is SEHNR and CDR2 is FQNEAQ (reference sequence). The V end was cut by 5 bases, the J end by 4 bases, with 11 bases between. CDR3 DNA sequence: TGTGCCAGCAGCCGTGGCCGGGGCACTGAAGCTTTCTTT. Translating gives CASSRGRGTEAFF.

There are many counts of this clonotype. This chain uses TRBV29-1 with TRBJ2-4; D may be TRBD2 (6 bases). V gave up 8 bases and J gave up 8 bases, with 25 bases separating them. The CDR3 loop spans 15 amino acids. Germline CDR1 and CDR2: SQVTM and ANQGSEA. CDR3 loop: CSPTTGSGRVDIQYF. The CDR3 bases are TGCAGCCCCACAACGGGTAGCGGCAGGGTAGACATTCAGTACTTC.

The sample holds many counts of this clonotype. This chain's CDR3 is CASSLVSSSYNEQFF. DNA for the CDR3: TGCGCCAGCAGCTTGGTTAGTAGCTCCTACAATGAGCAGTTCTTC. V and J are TRBV5-1 and TRBJ2-1; no definite D call. V was shortened by 0 bases and J by 0 bases, with 7 bases between the two germline ends. The CDR3 contains 15 residues. CDR1 and CDR2 from the germline V gene are SGHRS and YFSETQ.

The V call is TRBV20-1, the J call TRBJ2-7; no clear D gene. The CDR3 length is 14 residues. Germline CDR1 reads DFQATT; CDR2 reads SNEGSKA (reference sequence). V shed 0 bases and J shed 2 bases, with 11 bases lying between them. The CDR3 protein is CSARDKTVTYEQYV. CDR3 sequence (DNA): TGCAGTGCTAGAGACAAGACTGTGACCTACGAGCAGTACGTC.

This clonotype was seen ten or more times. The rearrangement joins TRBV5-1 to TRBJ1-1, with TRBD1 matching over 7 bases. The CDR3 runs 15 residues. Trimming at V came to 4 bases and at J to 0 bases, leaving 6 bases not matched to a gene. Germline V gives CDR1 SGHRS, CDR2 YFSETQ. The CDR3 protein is CASSPYRGMNTEAFF. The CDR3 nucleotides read TGCGCCAGCAGCCCCTACAGGGGAATGAACACTGAAGCTTTCTTT.

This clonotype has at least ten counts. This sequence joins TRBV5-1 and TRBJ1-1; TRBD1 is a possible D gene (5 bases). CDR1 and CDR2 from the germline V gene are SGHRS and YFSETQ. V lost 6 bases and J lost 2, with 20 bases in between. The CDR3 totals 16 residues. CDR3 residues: CASTPTWGRENTEAFF. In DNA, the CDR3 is TGCGCCAGCACCCCAACTTGGGGACGGGAAAACACTGAAGCTTTCTTT.